Listed here are 9 T cell receptor beta chains from one sample, sequenced in a study of blood T cell repertoires in COVID-19. Sequencing was performed with immunoSEQ multiplex PCR; in TCRdb, only in-frame clones are kept and a portion is missing. The sample yields about 130,000 clones, around four fifths seen once. The material sequenced was PBMCs or T cells enriched from blood (not recorded which). The receptors originated from a man aged 25-45 years who had recovered from COVID-19.

In nucleotides, the CDR3 is TGTGCCACGAGAGGTCCAGACTCCTACGAGCAGTACTTC. It encodes CATRGPDSYEQYF. This chain links TRBV19 with TRBJ2-7, with D hard to call. Germline CDR1 reads LNHDA; CDR2 reads SQIVND (reference sequence). The CDR3 contains 13 residues. Trimming shortened V by 10 bases and J by 0 bases, and 13 bases separated the two germline ends.

The genes are TRBV5-4 and TRBJ2-3; TRBD2 matches 11 bases. In germline, CDR1 is SGHNT, CDR2 YYREEE (reference sequence). V shed 4 bases and J 5 bases; nucleotides not matched to a gene: 9. The CDR3 consists of 16 residues. DNA of the CDR3: TGTGCCAGCAGCATTAGCGGGAGGGGGGGCTTAGATACGCAGTATTTT. Its translation: CASSISGRGGLDTQYF.

The CDR3 loop is CASSLNRGTHTVNEQFF. DNA of the CDR3: TGTGCCAGCAGCTTAAACAGGGGAACCCATACAGTGAATGAGCAGTTCTTC. The rearrangement uses TRBV7-6 and TRBJ2-1; the match to TRBD1 covers 7 bases. With 2 bases clipped from V and 7 bases from J, the junction kept 14 bases outside the gene matches. The CDR3 is 17 residues long. Germline CDR1 reads SGHVS; CDR2 reads FNYEAQ.

The rearrangement links TRBV12-3 or TRBV12-4 to TRBJ1-2; D not certain. CDR3 length equals 12 residues. V lost 2 bases, J lost 4 bases, and 5 bases lay in between. The chain's CDR3 is CASSLFGYGYTF. The DNA of the CDR3 is TGTGCCAGCAGTTTATTCGGCTATGGCTACACCTTC.

The chain uses TRBV5-1 and TRBJ2-1; 8 bases are shared with TRBD1. The V segment lost 4 bases and the J segment 6 bases; nucleotides outside the gene matches: 9. CDR1 is SGHRS and CDR2 is YFSETQ in the germline V gene. The length of the CDR3 is 15 residues. DNA for the CDR3: TGCGCCAGCAGCCACCAGGGACAGGTAGGCAATGAGCAGTTCTTC. Its protein is CASSHQGQVGNEQFF.

The rearrangement uses TRBV4-1 and TRBJ2-3; D is possibly TRBD2 (6 bases). CDR1 MGHRA and CDR2 YSYEKL come from the germline V gene. The CDR3 has 13 residues. V lost 2 bases to trimming and J lost 6 bases, with 9 bases between them. Here the CDR3 DNA reads TGCGCCAGCAGCCAACAGGCGGGGGATACGCAGTATTTT. Its translation: CASSQQAGDTQYF.

The V and J genes are TRBV29-1 and TRBJ2-6; 7 nucleotides agree with TRBD1. V lost 6 bases to trimming and J lost 0 bases; unmatched junction nucleotides: 5. Looked up from germline, CDR1 is SQVTM and CDR2 is ANQGSEA. The length of the CDR3 is 15 residues. CDR3 protein: CSVLRQGSGANVLTF. CDR3 DNA sequence: TGCAGCGTCCTCAGACAGGGCTCTGGGGCCAACGTCCTGACTTTC.

The chain carries TRBV18 and TRBJ2-7, with 7 bases fitting TRBD1. The CDR3 consists of 14 residues. Germline CDR1 reads KGHSH; CDR2 reads LQKENI. Germline trimming cut 2 bases from V and 3 bases from J; bases unmatched to any gene: 4. The CDR3 loop reads CASSPEQGIYEQYF. Here the CDR3 DNA reads TGTGCCAGCTCACCAGAACAGGGGATCTACGAGCAGTACTTC. Drawing the rest from reference TRBV18 and TRBJ2-7, the complete variable domain is NAGVMQNPRHLVRRRGQEARLRCSPMKGHSHVYWYRQLPEEGLKFMVYLQKENIIDESGMPKERFSAEFPKEGPSILRIQQVVRGDSAAYFCASSPEQGIYEQYFGPGTRLTVT.

J is TRBJ2-7 and V is TRBV6-2 or TRBV6-3; D is uncertain. Germline loops: CDR1 MNHEY, CDR2 SVGEGT. The CDR3 totals 13 residues. V dropped 2 bases and J dropped 3 bases, with 8 bases sitting between them. The CDR3 DNA reads TGTGCCAGCAGTTACGTCGCAGACTACGAGCAGTACGTC. This encodes CASSYVADYEQYV.